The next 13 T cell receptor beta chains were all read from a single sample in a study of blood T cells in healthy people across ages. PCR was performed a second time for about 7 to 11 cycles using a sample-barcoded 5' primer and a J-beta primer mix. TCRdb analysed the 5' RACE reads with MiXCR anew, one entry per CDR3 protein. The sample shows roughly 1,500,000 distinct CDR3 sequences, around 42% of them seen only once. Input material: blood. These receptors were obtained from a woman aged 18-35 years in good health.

The CDR3 loop is CASRTSQSTDTQYF. The CDR3 bases are TGTGCCAGCCGGACTAGCCAGAGCACAGATACGCAGTATTTT. V usage is TRBV6-1 and J usage is TRBJ2-3, with 8 nucleotides matching TRBD2. With 8 bases clipped from V and 0 bases from J, the junction kept 4 bases outside the gene matches. The CDR3 contains 14 residues. Germline values: CDR1 MNHNS, CDR2 SASEGT.

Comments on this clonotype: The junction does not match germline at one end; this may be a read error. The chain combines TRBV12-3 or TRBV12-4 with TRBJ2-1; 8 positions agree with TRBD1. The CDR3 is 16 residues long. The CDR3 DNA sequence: TGTGTCAGCACCCGCTCCCCCGGACAGGGAATATATGAGCAGTTCTTC. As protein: CVSTRSPGQGIYEQFF.

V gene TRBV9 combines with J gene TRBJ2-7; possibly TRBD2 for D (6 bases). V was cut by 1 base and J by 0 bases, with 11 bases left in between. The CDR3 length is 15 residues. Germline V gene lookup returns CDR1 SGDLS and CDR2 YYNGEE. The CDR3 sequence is CASSVNSGGSYEQYF. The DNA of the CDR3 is TGTGCCAGCAGCGTAAATAGCGGAGGCTCCTACGAGCAGTACTTC.

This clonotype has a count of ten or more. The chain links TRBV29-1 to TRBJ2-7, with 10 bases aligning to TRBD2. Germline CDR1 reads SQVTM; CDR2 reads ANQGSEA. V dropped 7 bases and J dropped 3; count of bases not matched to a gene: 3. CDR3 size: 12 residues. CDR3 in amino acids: CSGGTSDYEQYF. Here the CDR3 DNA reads TGCAGCGGGGGGACTAGCGACTACGAGCAGTACTTC.

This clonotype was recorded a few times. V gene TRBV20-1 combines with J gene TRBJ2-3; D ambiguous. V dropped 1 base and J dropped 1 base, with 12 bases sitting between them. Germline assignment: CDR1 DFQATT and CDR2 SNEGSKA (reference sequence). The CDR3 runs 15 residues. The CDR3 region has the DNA TGCAGTGCTAGAGCGTTAGGCGGCGGCACAGATACGCAGTATTTT. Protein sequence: CSARALGGGTDTQYF.

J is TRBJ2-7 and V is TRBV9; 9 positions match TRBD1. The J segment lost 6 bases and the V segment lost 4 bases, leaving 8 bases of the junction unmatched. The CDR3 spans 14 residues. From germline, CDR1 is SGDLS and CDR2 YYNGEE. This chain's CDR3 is CASSPEGQGLEQYF. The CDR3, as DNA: TGTGCCAGCAGCCCAGAGGGACAGGGTCTCGAGCAGTACTTC. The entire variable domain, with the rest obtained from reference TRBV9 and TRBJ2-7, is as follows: DSGVTQTPKHLITATGQRVTLRCSPRSGDLSVYWYQQSLDQGLQFLIQYYNGEERAKGNILERFSAQQFPDLHSELNLSSLELGDSALYFCASSPEGQGLEQYFGPGTRLTVT.

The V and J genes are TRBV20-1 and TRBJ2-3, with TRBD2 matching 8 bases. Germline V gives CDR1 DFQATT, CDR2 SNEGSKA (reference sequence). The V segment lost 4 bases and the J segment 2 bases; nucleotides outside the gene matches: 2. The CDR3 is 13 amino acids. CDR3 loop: CSAIAGFTDTQYF. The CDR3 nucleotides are TGCAGTGCTATAGCGGGGTTCACAGATACGCAGTATTTT.

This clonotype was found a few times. In DNA form, the CDR3 reads TGTGCCAGCAGTTACGCGGACATCCAAGAGACCCAGTACTTC. Translation gives CASSYADIQETQYF. The rearrangement uses TRBV6-5 and TRBJ2-5; D is possibly TRBD1 (5 bases). This CDR3 is 14 amino acids long. Trimming left V 2 bases short and J 1 base short, with 8 bases between. Germline loops: CDR1 MNHEY, CDR2 SVGAGI.

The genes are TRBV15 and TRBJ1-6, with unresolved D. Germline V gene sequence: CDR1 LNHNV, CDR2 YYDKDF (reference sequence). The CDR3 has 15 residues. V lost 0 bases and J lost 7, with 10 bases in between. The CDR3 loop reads CATSRDGVANSPLHF. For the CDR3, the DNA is TGTGCCACCAGCAGAGATGGGGTCGCGAATTCACCCCTCCACTTT.

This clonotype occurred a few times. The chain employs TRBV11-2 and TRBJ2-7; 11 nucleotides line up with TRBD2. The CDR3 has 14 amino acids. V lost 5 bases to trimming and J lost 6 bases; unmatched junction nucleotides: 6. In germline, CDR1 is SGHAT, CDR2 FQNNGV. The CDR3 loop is CASSALAGGAEQYF. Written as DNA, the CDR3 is TGTGCCAGCAGCGCTCTAGCGGGAGGCGCCGAGCAGTACTTC.

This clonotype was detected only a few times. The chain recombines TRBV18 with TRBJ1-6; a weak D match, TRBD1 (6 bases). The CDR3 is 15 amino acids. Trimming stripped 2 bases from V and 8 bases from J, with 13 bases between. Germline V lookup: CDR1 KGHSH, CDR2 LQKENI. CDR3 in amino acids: CASSPATGMDSPLHF. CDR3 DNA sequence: TGTGCCAGCTCACCAGCAACAGGGATGGATTCACCCCTCCACTTT. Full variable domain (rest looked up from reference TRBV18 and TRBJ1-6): NAGVMQNPRHLVRRRGQEARLRCSPMKGHSHVYWYRQLPEEGLKFMVYLQKENIIDESGMPKERFSAEFPKEGPSILRIQQVVRGDSAAYFCASSPATGMDSPLHFGNGTRLTVT.

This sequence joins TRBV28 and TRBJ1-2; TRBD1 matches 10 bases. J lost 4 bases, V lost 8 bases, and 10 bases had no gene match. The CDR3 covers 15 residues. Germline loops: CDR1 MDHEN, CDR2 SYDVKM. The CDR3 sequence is CASRPTGGFSYGYTF. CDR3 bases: TGTGCCAGCCGACCGACAGGGGGCTTCAGCTATGGCTACACCTTC.

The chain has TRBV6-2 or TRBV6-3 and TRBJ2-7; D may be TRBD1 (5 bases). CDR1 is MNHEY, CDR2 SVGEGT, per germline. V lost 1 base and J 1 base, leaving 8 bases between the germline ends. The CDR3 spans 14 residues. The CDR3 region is CASSYWRQSYEQYF. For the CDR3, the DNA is TGTGCCAGCAGTTACTGGCGACAGTCCTACGAGCAGTACTTC.